Given below is one T cell receptor beta chain in context. Antigen unknown. This entry belongs to a study of OX40 agonist ivuxolimab in advanced cancers. Some clones are missing from TCRdb's copy, which holds only in-frame ones; the method was immunoSEQ multiplex PCR. The table records fewer than 30,000 clones, around 87% of them present only once. Germline lookup yields CDR1 SEHNR and CDR2 FQNEAQ (reference sequence). The ends were cut back, 4 bases at V and 2 bases at J, with 15 bases in the middle. CDR3 length: 15 residues. Broader study findings: With doses of 0.1-3.0 mg/kg, partial responders showed among the lowest clonal expansion.

V is TRBV7-9 and J is TRBJ2-7, with D perhaps given as TRBD1 or TRBD2 (6 bases each). Sample: CD4+ or CD8+ T cells sorted from blood, taken in a trial of the OX40 agonist ivuxolimab. This TCR derives from an adult with an advanced solid tumor such as melanoma, head and neck, liver or kidney cancer. The DNA of the CDR3 is TGTGCCAGCAGCTCCCTTGGGGGGACAACCTACGAGCAGTACTTC. Translation gives CASSSLGGTTYEQYF.